The 17 T cell receptor beta chains listed next were all sequenced from one sample in a study of T cells in localized non-small cell lung cancer. This table comes from immunoSEQ multiplex PCR, and its TCRdb copy is limited to in-frame clones, with some not included. The data contain about 22,000 clones, approximately 88% of them seen just once; the ten biggest clones take up approximately 2.4%. Sequencing used peripheral blood, obtained before any cancer treatment. The receptors were gathered from a man aged 40 to 75 with stage I lung adenocarcinoma.

This clone was counted a few times. The CDR3 sequence: CASSVRDRGNQPQHF. The CDR3 DNA follows: TGTGCCAGCAGCGTCCGGGACAGGGGGAATCAGCCCCAGCATTTT. The chain joins TRBV9 to TRBJ1-5; TRBD1 matches 11 bases. The CDR3 contains 15 residues. V gave up 2 bases and J gave up 4 bases; unmatched junction bases: 2. The V gene's germline CDR1 is SGDLS and CDR2 YYNGEE. The full variable domain, in which reference TRBV9 and TRBJ1-5 provide the parts outside the CDR3, is DSGVTQTPKHLITATGQRVTLRCSPRSGDLSVYWYQQSLDQGLQFLIQYYNGEERAKGNILERFSAQQFPDLHSELNLSSLELGDSALYFCASSVRDRGNQPQHFGDGTRLSIL.

The chain has TRBV5-1 and TRBJ2-7, with a weak D call TRBD1 (6 bases). Looked up from germline, CDR1 is SGHRS and CDR2 is YFSETQ. V lost 3 bases and J lost 1, with 8 bases in between. The CDR3 runs 13 residues. CDR3 nucleotide sequence: TGCGCCAGCAGCTCGGACAGTTCCTACGAGCAGTACTTC. This encodes CASSSDSSYEQYF.

This clone has only one observation. The chain couples TRBV14 to TRBJ2-2; TRBD2 is a possible D gene (5 bases). The CDR3 is 22 residues long. V was pared by 0 bases and J by 6 bases, with 32 bases between. Germline-derived CDR1 and CDR2 are SGHDN and FVKESK. The CDR3 spells CASSQDFQFRVTGIPWAGELFF. DNA for the CDR3: TGTGCCAGCAGCCAAGATTTTCAGTTTAGGGTAACCGGGATCCCATGGGCCGGGGAGCTGTTTTTT. The entire variable domain, with the rest obtained from reference TRBV14 and TRBJ2-2, is as follows: EAGVTQFPSHSVIEKGQTVTLRCDPISGHDNLYWYRRVMGKEIKFLLHFVKESKQDESGMPNNRFLAERTGGTYSTLKVQPAELEDSGVYFCASSQDFQFRVTGIPWAGELFFGEGSRLTVL.

This chain uses TRBV5-5 with TRBJ2-3; weak D call: TRBD2 (5 bases). CDR3 size: 15 residues. The germline V gene has CDR1 SGHKS and CDR2 YYEKEE (reference sequence). V gave up 2 bases and J gave up 5 bases, with 15 bases separating them. The CDR3 loop is CASSFEHGNGDTQYF. CDR3 DNA sequence: TGTGCCAGCAGCTTCGAACACGGGAATGGAGATACGCAGTATTTT.

This chain uses TRBV28 with TRBJ2-7, with TRBD2 matching over 8 bases. Losses at the gene ends were 5 bases for V and 2 bases for J; bases not matched to a gene: 11. CDR3 length: 16 amino acids. Per the germline V gene, CDR1 is MDHEN and CDR2 is SYDVKM. The CDR3 nucleotides are TGTGCCAGCAGTCCGTTCCTTAGCGGGACTCCCTACGAGCAGTACTTC. It codes for CASSPFLSGTPYEQYF.

V gene TRBV2 combines with J gene TRBJ1-4; 9 nucleotides match TRBD1. V dropped 7 bases and J dropped 8; count of bases not matched to a gene: 5. The CDR3 runs to 13 residues. Germline V gene sequence: CDR1 SNHLY, CDR2 FYNNEI. The DNA for the CDR3 is TGTGCCAGCAAGACAGGGGGAGAGGAAAAACTGTTTTTT. It codes for CASKTGGEEKLFF. The full variable domain, in which reference TRBV2 and TRBJ1-4 provide the parts outside the CDR3, is EPEVTQTPSHQVTQMGQEVILRCVPISNHLYFYWYRQILGQKVEFLVSFYNNEISEKSEIFDDQFSVERPDGSNFTLKIRSTKLEDSAMYFCASKTGGEEKLFFGSGTQLSVL.

V usage is TRBV7-9 and J usage is TRBJ2-3, with unresolved D. The V gene's germline CDR1 is SEHNR and CDR2 FQNEAQ (reference sequence). Trimming removed 1 base from V and 7 bases from J, with 12 bases in between. The CDR3 has 14 residues. The CDR3 sequence: CASSLDKLANTQYF. The DNA for the CDR3 is TGTGCCAGCAGCTTAGATAAACTTGCAAATACGCAGTATTTT. Filled out from reference TRBV7-9 and TRBJ2-3, the complete variable domain reads DTGVSQNPRHKITKRGQNVTFRCDPISEHNRLYWYRQTLGQGPEFLTYFQNEAQLEKSRLLSDRFSAERPKGSFSTLEIQRTEQGDSAMYLCASSLDKLANTQYFGPGTRLTVL.

J is TRBJ2-2 and V is TRBV9; 7 bases are a match to TRBD2. Germline V lookup: CDR1 SGDLS, CDR2 YYNGEE. The CDR3 loop spans 16 amino acids. Trimming cost V 3 bases and J 4 bases; bases outside gene matches: 9. CDR3 region: CASSGQTSTSTGELFF. The CDR3 DNA reads TGTGCCAGCAGCGGACAGACTAGCACCAGCACCGGGGAGCTGTTTTTT.

This clone was recorded only once. This chain uses TRBV5-1 with TRBJ2-5; weak D call: TRBD2 (6 bases). The CDR3 extends over 15 amino acids. In germline, CDR1 is SGHRS, CDR2 YFSETQ. V was trimmed by 5 bases and J by 5 bases, leaving 19 bases between them. CDR3 sequence (DNA): TGCGCCAGCAGTGGAGGAGGGGCCGATGGGGAGACCCAGTACTTC. Translating it yields CASSGGGADGETQYF.

The chain joins TRBV4-3 to TRBJ2-7, with D tentatively TRBD1 (6 bases). Trimming pared 0 bases from V and 3 bases from J, leaving 9 bases between. CDR3 length: 14 residues. The V gene's germline CDR1 is LGHNA and CDR2 YSLEER. The CDR3 bases are TGCGCCAGCAGCCAAGATCTAGGGGGCTACGAGCAGTACTTC. It yields the protein CASSQDLGGYEQYF.

This clone was seen only once. The V gene is TRBV5-4, the J gene TRBJ1-1; D is perhaps TRBD1 (6 bases). Trimming left V 6 bases short and J 1 base short, with 19 bases between. The V gene's germline CDR1 is SGHNT and CDR2 YYREEE (reference sequence). This CDR3 is 16 amino acids long. The chain's CDR3 is CASTLQGQGTNTEAFF. CDR3 in DNA: TGTGCCAGCACCCTACAGGGCCAAGGCACGAACACTGAAGCTTTCTTT.

The rearrangement uses TRBV29-1 and TRBJ2-1; 9 bases are shared with TRBD2. Germline CDR1 SQVTM, CDR2 ANQGSEA. Trimming at V came to 4 bases and at J to 2 bases, leaving 0 bases not matched to a gene. CDR3 size: 13 residues. The CDR3 nucleotides are TGCAGCGTTGGACTAGCGGCCTACAATGAGCAGTTCTTC. It yields the protein CSVGLAAYNEQFF.

This chain joins TRBV6-1 and TRBJ2-7; D ambiguous. Trimming took 3 bases from V and 7 from J, leaving 13 bases between them. The CDR3 runs 13 residues. The germline gives CDR1 MNHNS, CDR2 SASEGT. CDR3 DNA sequence: TGTGCCAGCAGTGACCGAACCGTCCGGGAGCAGTACTTC. Encoded protein: CASSDRTVREQYF.

V is TRBV2 and J is TRBJ2-1; no firm D call. The CDR3 is made up of 12 amino acids. Trimming cost V 5 bases and J 8 bases, with 10 bases left between them. Germline V gene sequence: CDR1 SNHLY, CDR2 FYNNEI. CDR3 in DNA: TGTGCCAGCAGTAATACAATCGATGAGCAGTTCTTC. Protein sequence: CASSNTIDEQFF.

This clone was detected a few times. This chain connects TRBV21-1 to TRBJ2-7; TRBD2, the table's D call, was not compared with the DNA. TRBV21-1 is a pseudogene segment. The length of the CDR3 is 14 residues. The CDR3 DNA sequence: TGTGCCAGCAGCAAATGGCTAGCGGTATACGAGCAGTACTTC. Translating it yields CASSKWLAVYEQYF.

This sequence joins TRBV28 and TRBJ2-1; the D is unclear. The CDR3 consists of 12 residues. Germline V lookup: CDR1 MDHEN, CDR2 SYDVKM. The V end was cut by 6 bases, the J end by 8 bases, with 11 bases between. This CDR3 reads CASRSNSDEQFF. CDR3 in DNA: TGTGCCAGCAGGAGTAACAGTGATGAGCAGTTCTTC.

Here the CDR3 DNA reads TGCGCCAGCAAGCGGGAGGGCCCCCCAGATACGCAGTATTTT. Protein: CASKREGPPDTQYF. The chain recombines TRBV5-1 with TRBJ2-3; 10 bases match TRBD2. Trimming at V came to 6 bases and at J to 4 bases, leaving 5 bases not matched to a gene. Germline V CDR1 and CDR2: SGHRS, YFSETQ. The CDR3 has 14 amino acids.